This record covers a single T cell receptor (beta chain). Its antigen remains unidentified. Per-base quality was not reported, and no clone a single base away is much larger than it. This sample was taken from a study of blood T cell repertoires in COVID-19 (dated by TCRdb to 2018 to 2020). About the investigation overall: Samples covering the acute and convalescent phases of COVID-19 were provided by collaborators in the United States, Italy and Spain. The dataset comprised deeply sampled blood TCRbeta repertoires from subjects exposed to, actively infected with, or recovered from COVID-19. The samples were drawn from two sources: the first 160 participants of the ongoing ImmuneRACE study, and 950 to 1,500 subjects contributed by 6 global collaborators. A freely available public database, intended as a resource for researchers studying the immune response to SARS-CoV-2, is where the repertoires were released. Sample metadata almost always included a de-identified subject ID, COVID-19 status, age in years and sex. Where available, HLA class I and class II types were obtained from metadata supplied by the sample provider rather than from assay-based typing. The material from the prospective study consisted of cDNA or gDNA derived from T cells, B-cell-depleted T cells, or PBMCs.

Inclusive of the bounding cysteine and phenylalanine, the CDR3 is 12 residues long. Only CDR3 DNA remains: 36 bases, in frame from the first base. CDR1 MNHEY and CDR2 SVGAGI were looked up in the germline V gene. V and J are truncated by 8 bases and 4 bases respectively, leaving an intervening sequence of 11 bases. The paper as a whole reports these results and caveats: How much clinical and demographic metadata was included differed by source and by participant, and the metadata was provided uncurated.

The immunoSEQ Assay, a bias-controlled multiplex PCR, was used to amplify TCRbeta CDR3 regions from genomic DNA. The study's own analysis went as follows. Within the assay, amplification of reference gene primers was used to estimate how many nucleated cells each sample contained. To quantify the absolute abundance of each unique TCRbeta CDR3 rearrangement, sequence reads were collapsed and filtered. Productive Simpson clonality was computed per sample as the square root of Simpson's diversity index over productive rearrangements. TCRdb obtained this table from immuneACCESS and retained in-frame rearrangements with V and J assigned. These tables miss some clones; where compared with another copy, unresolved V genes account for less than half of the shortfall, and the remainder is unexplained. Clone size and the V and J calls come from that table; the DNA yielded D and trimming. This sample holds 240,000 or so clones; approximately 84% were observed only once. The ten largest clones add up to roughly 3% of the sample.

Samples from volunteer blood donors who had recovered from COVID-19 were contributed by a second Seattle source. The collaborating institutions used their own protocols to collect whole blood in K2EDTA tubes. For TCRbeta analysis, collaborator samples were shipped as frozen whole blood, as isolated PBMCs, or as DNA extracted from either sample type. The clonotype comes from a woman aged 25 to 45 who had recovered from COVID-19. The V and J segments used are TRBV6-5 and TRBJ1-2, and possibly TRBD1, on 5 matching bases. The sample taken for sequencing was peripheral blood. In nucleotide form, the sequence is TGTGCCAGCCTGACAGCGGGCTATGGCTACACCTTC. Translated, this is CASLTAGYGYTF.